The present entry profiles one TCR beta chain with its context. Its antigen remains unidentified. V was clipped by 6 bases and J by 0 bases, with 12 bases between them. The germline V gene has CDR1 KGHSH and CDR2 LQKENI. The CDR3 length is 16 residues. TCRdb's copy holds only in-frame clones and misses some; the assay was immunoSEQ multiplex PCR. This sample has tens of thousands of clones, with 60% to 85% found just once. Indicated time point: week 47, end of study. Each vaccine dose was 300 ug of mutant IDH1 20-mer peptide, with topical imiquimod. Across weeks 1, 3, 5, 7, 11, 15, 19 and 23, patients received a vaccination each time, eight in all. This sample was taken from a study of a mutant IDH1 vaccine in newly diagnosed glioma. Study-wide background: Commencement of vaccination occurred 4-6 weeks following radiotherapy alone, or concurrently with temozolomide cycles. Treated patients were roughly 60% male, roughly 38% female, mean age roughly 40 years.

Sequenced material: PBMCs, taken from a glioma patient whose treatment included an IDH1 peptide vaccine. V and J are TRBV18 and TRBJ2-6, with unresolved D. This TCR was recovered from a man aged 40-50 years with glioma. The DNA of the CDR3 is TGTGCCAGCTCGTCAGAGCCCGACTCTGGGGCCAACGTCCTGACTTTC. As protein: CASSSEPDSGANVLTF.